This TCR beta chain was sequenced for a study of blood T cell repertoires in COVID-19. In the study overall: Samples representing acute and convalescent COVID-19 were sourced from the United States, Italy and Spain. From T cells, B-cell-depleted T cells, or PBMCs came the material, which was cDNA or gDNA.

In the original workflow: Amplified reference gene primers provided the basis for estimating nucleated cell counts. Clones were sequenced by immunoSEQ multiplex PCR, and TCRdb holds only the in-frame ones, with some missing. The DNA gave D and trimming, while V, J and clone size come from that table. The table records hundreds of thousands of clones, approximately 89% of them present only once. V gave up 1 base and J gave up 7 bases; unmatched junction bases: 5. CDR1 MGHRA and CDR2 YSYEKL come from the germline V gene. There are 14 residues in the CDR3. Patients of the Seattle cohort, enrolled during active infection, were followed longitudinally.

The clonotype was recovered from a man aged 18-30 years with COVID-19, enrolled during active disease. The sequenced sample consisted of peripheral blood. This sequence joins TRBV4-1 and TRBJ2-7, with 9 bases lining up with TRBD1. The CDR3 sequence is CASSQGQGVREQYF. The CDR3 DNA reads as TGCGCCAGCAGCCAAGGACAGGGGGTAAGAGAGCAGTACTTC.